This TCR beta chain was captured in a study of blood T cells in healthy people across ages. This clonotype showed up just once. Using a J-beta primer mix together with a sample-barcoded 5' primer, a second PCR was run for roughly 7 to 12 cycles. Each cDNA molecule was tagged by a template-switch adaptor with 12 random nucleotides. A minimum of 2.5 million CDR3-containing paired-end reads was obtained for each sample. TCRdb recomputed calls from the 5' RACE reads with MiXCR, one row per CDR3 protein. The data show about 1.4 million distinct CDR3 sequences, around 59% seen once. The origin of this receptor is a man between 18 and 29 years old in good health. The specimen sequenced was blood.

The CDR3 bases are TGCAGTGCTAGAGATGGGGGACAGGGCGATGCCATTCAGTACTTC. Its translation is CSARDGGQGDAIQYF. This sequence joins TRBV20-1 and TRBJ2-4; 9 bases are a match to TRBD1. The CDR3 spans 15 residues. Germline CDR1 reads DFQATT; CDR2 reads SNEGSKA (reference sequence). Unmatched junction bases numbered 9, after V lost 0 bases and J lost 9 bases.